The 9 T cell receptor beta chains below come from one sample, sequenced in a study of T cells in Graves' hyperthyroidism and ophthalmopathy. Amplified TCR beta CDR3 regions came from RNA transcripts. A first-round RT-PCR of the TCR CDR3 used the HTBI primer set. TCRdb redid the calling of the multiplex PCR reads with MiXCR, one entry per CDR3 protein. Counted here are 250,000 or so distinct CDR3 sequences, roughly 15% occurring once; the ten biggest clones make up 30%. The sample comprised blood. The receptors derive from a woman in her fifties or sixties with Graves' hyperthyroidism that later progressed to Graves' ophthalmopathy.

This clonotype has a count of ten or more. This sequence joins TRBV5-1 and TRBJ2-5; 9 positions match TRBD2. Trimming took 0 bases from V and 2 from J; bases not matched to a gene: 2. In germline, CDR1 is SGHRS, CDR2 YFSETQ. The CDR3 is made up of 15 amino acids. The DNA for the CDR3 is TGCGCCAGCAGCTTGGTGACTAGCGGACAAGAGACCCAGTACTTC. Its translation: CASSLVTSGQETQYF.

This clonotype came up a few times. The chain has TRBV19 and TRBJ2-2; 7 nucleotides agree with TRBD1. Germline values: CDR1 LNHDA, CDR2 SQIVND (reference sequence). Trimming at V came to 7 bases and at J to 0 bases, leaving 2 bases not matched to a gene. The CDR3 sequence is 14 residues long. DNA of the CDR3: TGTGCCAGTACAGACAGGGCGAACACCGGGGAGCTGTTTTTT. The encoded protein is CASTDRANTGELFF.

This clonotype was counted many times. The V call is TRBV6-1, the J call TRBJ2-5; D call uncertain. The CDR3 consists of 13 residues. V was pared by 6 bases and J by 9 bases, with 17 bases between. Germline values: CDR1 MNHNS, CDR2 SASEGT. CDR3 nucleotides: TGTGCCAGCAGACCCGACACCCGTACGGCCCAGTACTTC. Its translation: CASRPDTRTAQYF.

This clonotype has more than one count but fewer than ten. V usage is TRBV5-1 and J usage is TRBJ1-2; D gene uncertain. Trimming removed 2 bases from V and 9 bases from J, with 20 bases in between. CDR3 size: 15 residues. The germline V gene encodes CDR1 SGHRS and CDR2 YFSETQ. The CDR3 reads CASSLAEDPSISYTF. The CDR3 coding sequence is TGCGCCAGCAGCTTAGCAGAGGACCCCTCAATCAGCTACACCTTC.

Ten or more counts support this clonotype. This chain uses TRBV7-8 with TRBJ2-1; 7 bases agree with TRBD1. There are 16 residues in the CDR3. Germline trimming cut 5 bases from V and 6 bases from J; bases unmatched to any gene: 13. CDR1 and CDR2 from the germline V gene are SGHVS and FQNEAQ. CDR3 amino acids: CASSPRPQTGVNEQFF. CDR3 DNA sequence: TGTGCCAGCAGCCCCCGACCCCAAACAGGGGTCAATGAGCAGTTCTTC.

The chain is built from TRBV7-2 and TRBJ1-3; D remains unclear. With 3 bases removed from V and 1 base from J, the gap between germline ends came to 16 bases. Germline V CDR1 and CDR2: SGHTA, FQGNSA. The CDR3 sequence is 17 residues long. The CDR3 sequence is CASSFSARPGSGNTIYF. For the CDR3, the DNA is TGTGCCAGCAGCTTTAGCGCCCGACCCGGTTCTGGAAACACCATATATTTT.

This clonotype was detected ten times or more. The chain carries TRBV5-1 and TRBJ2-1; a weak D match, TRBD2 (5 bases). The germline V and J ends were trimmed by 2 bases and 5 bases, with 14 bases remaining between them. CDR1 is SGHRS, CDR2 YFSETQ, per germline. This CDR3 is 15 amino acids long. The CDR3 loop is CASSFQQPSNNEQFF. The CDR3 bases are TGCGCCAGCAGCTTTCAACAACCTAGCAACAATGAGCAGTTCTTC. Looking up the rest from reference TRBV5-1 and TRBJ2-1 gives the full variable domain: KAGVTQTPRYLIKTRGQQVTLSCSPISGHRSVSWYQQTPGQGLQFLFEYFSETQRNKGNFPGRFSGRQFSNSRSEMNVSTLELGDSALYLCASSFQQPSNNEQFFGPGTRLTVL.

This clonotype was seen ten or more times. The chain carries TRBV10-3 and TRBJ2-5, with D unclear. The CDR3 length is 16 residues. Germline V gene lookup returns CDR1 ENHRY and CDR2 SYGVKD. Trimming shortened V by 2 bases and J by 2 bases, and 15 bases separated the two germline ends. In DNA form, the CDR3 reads TGTGCCATCAGTGAGACCCCCCAGTCAGAGCAAGAGACCCAGTACTTC. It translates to CAISETPQSEQETQYF.

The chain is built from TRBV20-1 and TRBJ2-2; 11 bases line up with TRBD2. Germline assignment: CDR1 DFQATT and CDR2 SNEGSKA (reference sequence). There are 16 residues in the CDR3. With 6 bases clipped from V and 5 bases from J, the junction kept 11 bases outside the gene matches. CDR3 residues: CSALGGLAGGTGELFF. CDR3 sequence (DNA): TGCAGTGCCCTCGGAGGGCTAGCGGGAGGTACCGGGGAGCTGTTTTTT.